This T cell receptor (beta chain) emerged from a study of CD8 T cells in Susac syndrome. The CDR3 covers 15 residues. V lost 6 bases, J lost 2 bases, and 5 bases stayed unmatched. Germline V gene sequence: CDR1 SNHLY, CDR2 FYNNEI. A quantity of about 0.5 to 1 ug RNA underwent reverse transcription using random hexamers. TCRdb fed the immunoSEQ multiplex PCR reads into MiXCR, producing one record per CDR3 protein. The sample includes 150,000 to 200,000 distinct CDR3 sequences, under 95% of them seen just once. This sequence joins TRBV2 and TRBJ2-1; 9 bases agree with TRBD2. The TCR comes from a human donor in good health. The sample consisted of CD4+ T cells from PBMCs. CDR3: CASRASGEAYNEQFF. Written as DNA, the CDR3 is TGTGCCAGCAGGGCTAGCGGGGAGGCCTACAATGAGCAGTTCTTC.